This T cell receptor (beta chain) was observed in a study of control samples from healthy donors and cancer patients. This CDR3 contains 17 residues. Germline V CDR1 and CDR2: KGHDR, SFDVKD. Trimming pared 12 bases from V and 1 base from J, leaving 26 bases between. The method was immunoSEQ multiplex PCR; TCRdb's version includes in-frame clones alone and lacks a portion of them. Of about 180,000 clones listed, more than 85% are singletons. The sequence was obtained from a woman between 40 and 55 years old in good health. The source material was blood. The V call is TRBV24-1, the J call TRBJ1-1; possibly TRBD1 for D (6 bases). The CDR3 DNA follows: TGTGCCGCCCGTGGGGAAACAGGGAGAATGGGGAACACTGAAGCTTTCTTT. Its translation is CAARGETGRMGNTEAFF.